What follows are 25 T cell receptor beta chains derived from one specimen sequenced in a study of Graves' ophthalmopathy and Graves' hyperthyroidism. The authors amplified TCR beta CDR3 regions, and they did so from RNA transcripts for repertoire sequencing. First-round RT-PCR used HTBI primers; second-round multiplex PCR followed. Using its own MiXCR run on the multiplex PCR reads, TCRdb lists one record per CDR3 protein. The table has about 390,000 distinct CDR3 sequences, 17% seen once. The sequenced material came from peripheral blood. These receptors came from an adult woman with stable Graves' hyperthyroidism.

This clonotype was counted at least ten times. The chain is built from TRBV6-6 and TRBJ2-2, with a tentative D call TRBD2 (6 bases). CDR1 is MNHNY and CDR2 is SVGAGI in the germline V gene (reference sequence). CDR3 length: 15 residues. The V end was cut by 4 bases, the J end by 5 bases, with 14 bases between. CDR3 sequence: CASSFRGLWTGELFF. Here the CDR3 DNA reads TGTGCCAGCAGTTTTAGGGGACTGTGGACCGGGGAGCTGTTTTTT.

This rearrangement joins TRBV6-5 to TRBJ1-6; unclear D gene. The CDR3 runs 13 residues. V was trimmed by 8 bases and J by 8 bases, leaving 13 bases between them. Per the germline V gene, CDR1 is MNHEY and CDR2 is SVGAGI. The CDR3 DNA follows: TGTGCCAGCTCGAGGTTTTCGGATTCACCCCTCCACTTT. It yields the protein CASSRFSDSPLHF.

This clonotype appeared a few times. V is TRBV7-9 and J is TRBJ1-2; TRBD1 is a possible D gene (6 bases). Trimming cost V 3 bases and J 3 bases, with 11 bases left between them. The V gene's germline CDR1 is SEHNR and CDR2 FQNEAQ (reference sequence). This CDR3 has 14 amino acids. This CDR3 reads CASSLNREDYGYTF. In DNA, the CDR3 is TGTGCCAGCAGCTTGAACAGGGAGGACTATGGCTACACCTTC.

This clonotype has at least ten counts. The chain couples TRBV3-1 to TRBJ1-2; D perhaps matches TRBD1 (6 bases). Germline assignment: CDR1 LGHDT and CDR2 YNNKEL (reference sequence). V lost 4 bases and J 6 bases, leaving 12 bases between the germline ends. There are 13 residues in the CDR3. The CDR3 nucleotides are TGTGCCAGCAGCCCGCCAGGGGCTGATGGCTACACCTTC. It encodes CASSPPGADGYTF.

Ten or more counts support this clonotype. CDR3 bases: TGCAGCGTTGAAGTTAGGGTACACCCAGCATGGACCCAGTACTTC. Translating it yields CSVEVRVHPAWTQYF. V and J are TRBV29-1 and TRBJ2-5; D is uncertain. The length of the CDR3 is 15 residues. V was clipped by 1 base and J by 7 bases, with 19 bases between them. Germline lookup yields CDR1 SQVTM and CDR2 ANQGSEA. The full variable domain, with the rest looked up from reference TRBV29-1 and TRBJ2-5, is SAVISQKPSRDICQRGTSLTIQCQVDSQVTMMFWYRQQPGQSLTLIATANQGSEATYESGFVIDKFPISRPNLTFSTLTVSNMSPEDSSIYLCSVEVRVHPAWTQYFGPGTRLLVL.

The chain employs TRBV11-2 and TRBJ2-5; 11 nucleotides agree with TRBD2. V dropped 4 bases and J dropped 4; count of bases not matched to a gene: 14. This CDR3 region has 18 residues. Germline V lookup: CDR1 SGHAT, CDR2 FQNNGV. The CDR3 sequence is CASSYRRGTSGSRETQYF. CDR3 sequence (DNA): TGTGCCAGCAGCTATAGGAGGGGAACTAGCGGGAGCAGAGAGACCCAGTACTTC.

Remarks on this clonotype: Here the CDR3 omits its conserved ending phenylalanine or tryptophan, so a read error is the likely source. It is unclear where the CDR3 begins or ends on the DNA, so no DNA is shown, and the CDR3 is as TCRdb lists it. This sequence joins TRBV15 and TRBJ1-2. The CDR3 region is 13 residues in length, termini included. CDR1 and CDR2 from the germline V gene are LNHNV and YYDKDF (reference sequence). The CDR3 protein is CATSRGRALAGDI.

In this sample, this clonotype turned up many times. This chain links TRBV20-1 with TRBJ2-7; a possible D gene is TRBD2 (6 bases). The CDR3 sequence is 14 residues long. The germline V gene encodes CDR1 DFQATT and CDR2 SNEGSKA (reference sequence). Trimming took 1 base from V and 0 from J, leaving 10 bases between them. CDR3 protein: CSARGQGLSYEQYF. The CDR3 DNA follows: TGCAGTGCTAGAGGCCAGGGACTCTCCTACGAGCAGTACTTC.

Comment on this clonotype: This may arise from a read error, as a much more abundant clone is one base away. The chain carries TRBV6-1 and TRBJ1-6; D remains unclear. Looked up from germline, CDR1 is MNHNS and CDR2 is SASEGT. This CDR3 contains 15 residues. The CDR3 sequence: CASSEYLQVNSHLHF. The CDR3 nucleotides read TGTGCCAGCAGTGAATATTTACAAGTAAATTCACACCTCCACTTT.

In this sample, this clonotype turned up many times. V and J are TRBV4-1 and TRBJ2-1; no clear D. This CDR3 contains 16 residues. Germline V gene sequence: CDR1 MGHRA, CDR2 YSYEKL. The germline V and J ends were trimmed by 0 bases and 5 bases, with 14 bases remaining between them. CDR3 DNA sequence: TGCGCCAGCAGCCAAGAAGGGTCCAGCAACAACAATGAGCAGTTCTTC. Residues: CASSQEGSSNNNEQFF.

This clonotype showed up many times. This chain links TRBV5-5 with TRBJ1-1; no clear D gene. CDR3 size: 15 residues. V lost 1 base and J 1 base, leaving 11 bases between the germline ends. Germline assignment: CDR1 SGHKS and CDR2 YYEKEE (reference sequence). The CDR3 reads CASSLNPGPNTEAFF. As DNA, the CDR3 is TGTGCCAGCAGCTTGAATCCAGGACCGAACACTGAAGCTTTCTTT.

Concerning this clonotype itself: One base away lies a much larger clone, so this may be a sequencing read error. The V call is TRBV6-5, the J call TRBJ1-6; no clear D gene. Trimming pared 4 bases from V and 4 bases from J, leaving 14 bases between. CDR3 length: 16 amino acids. The germline gives CDR1 MNHEY, CDR2 SVGAGI. The chain's CDR3 is CASSFSTRMYNSPLHF. The CDR3 DNA reads as TGTGCCAGCAGTTTCTCTACCAGAATGTATAATTCACCCCTCCACTTT.

This clonotype has ten or more counts. The chain combines TRBV20-1 with TRBJ1-1; no clear D. Germline V gene data show CDR1 as DFQATT and CDR2 as SNEGSKA (reference sequence). V dropped 5 bases and J dropped 1 base, with 11 bases sitting between them. The CDR3 has 13 residues. CDR3 nucleotide sequence: TGCAGTGCTGGATACGGCCGGAACACTGAAGCTTTCTTT. It encodes CSAGYGRNTEAFF.

This clonotype was counted at least ten times. The junction does not match germline at one end; this may be a read error. V usage is TRBV29-1 and J usage is TRBJ2-5, with 8 positions matching TRBD1. Per germline, CDR1 SQVTM and CDR2 ANQGSEA. This CDR3 is 14 amino acids long. The CDR3 sequence is CSVASGGLQEAQYF. In DNA form, the CDR3 reads TGCAGCGTTGCGTCAGGGGGCCTACAAGAGGCCCAGTACTTC.

At least ten counts were recorded for this clonotype. The chain is built from TRBV19 and TRBJ2-1; 8 positions match TRBD2. The V gene end was trimmed by 3 bases and the J gene end by 4 bases; junction bases not matched to a gene: 8. Germline CDR1 reads LNHDA; CDR2 reads SQIVND (reference sequence). The CDR3 has 16 amino acids. The CDR3, as DNA: TGTGCCAGTAGTATCCAAAGCGGGAGAGGGTACAATGAGCAGTTCTTC. Its protein is CASSIQSGRGYNEQFF. The entire variable domain, with the rest obtained from reference TRBV19 and TRBJ2-1, is as follows: DGGITQSPKYLFRKEGQNVTLSCEQNLNHDAMYWYRQDPGQGLRLIYYSQIVNDFQKGDIAEGYSVSREKKESFPLTVTSAQKNPTAFYLCASSIQSGRGYNEQFFGPGTRLTVL.

This clonotype was detected many times. J is TRBJ1-1 and V is TRBV25-1; weak D call: TRBD1 (5 bases). This CDR3 has 15 amino acids. Trimming took off 0 bases at V and 6 bases at J, with 14 bases between the two ends. The germline CDR1 and CDR2 sequences are MGHDK and SYGVNS. CDR3 in amino acids: CASSEYGRGRAEAFF. Written as DNA, the CDR3 is TGTGCCAGCAGTGAATATGGGAGGGGCAGGGCTGAAGCTTTCTTT.

At least ten counts were recorded for this clonotype. The chain carries TRBV11-2 and TRBJ2-7; D gene unclear. The CDR3 spans 19 residues. Germline CDR1 reads SGHAT; CDR2 reads FQNNGV. Trimming took off 0 bases at V and 3 bases at J, with 24 bases between the two ends. The DNA for the CDR3 is TGTGCCAGCAGCTTAGATCCTTTTCCCGAGTGGACCAAACACTACGAGCAGTACTTC. Its protein is CASSLDPFPEWTKHYEQYF.

This clonotype was seen many times. This chain uses TRBV6-5 with TRBJ2-7, with unresolved D. The CDR3 length is 15 residues. Germline values: CDR1 MNHEY, CDR2 SVGAGI. V was pared by 2 bases and J by 3 bases, with 14 bases between. CDR3 sequence: CASSYNGPPLYEQYF. CDR3 sequence (DNA): TGTGCCAGCAGTTACAACGGGCCCCCCCTCTACGAGCAGTACTTC.

The table lists this clonotype with a few counts. The rearrangement links TRBV4-1 to TRBJ2-2; unclear D gene. Germline lookup yields CDR1 MGHRA and CDR2 YSYEKL. The V end lost 4 bases, the J end lost 0 bases, and 12 bases lay between the germline ends. The CDR3 length is 16 residues. CDR3 residues: CASSRTQLSNTGELFF. The CDR3 nucleotides are TGCGCCAGCAGCCGAACCCAACTCTCGAACACCGGGGAGCTGTTTTTT.

The table lists this clonotype with many counts. This chain links TRBV11-2 with TRBJ2-7; D ambiguous. V lost 2 bases, J lost 0 bases, and 5 bases lay in between. Germline loops: CDR1 SGHAT, CDR2 FQNNGV. The CDR3 has 13 amino acids. The chain's CDR3 is CASSLIYSYEQYF. CDR3 coding DNA: TGTGCCAGCAGCTTAATATACTCCTACGAGCAGTACTTC.

This clonotype was picked up a small number of times. The chain carries TRBV24-1 and TRBJ2-2; 14 bases are a match to TRBD2. V dropped 4 bases and J dropped 5; count of bases not matched to a gene: 8. Germline V gene data show CDR1 as KGHDR and CDR2 as SFDVKD. The CDR3 extends over 18 amino acids. CDR3: CATSDPTWTSGRTGELFF. The CDR3 nucleotides are TGTGCCACCAGTGACCCCACTTGGACTAGCGGGAGGACCGGGGAGCTGTTTTTT.

This clonotype has at least ten counts. In nucleotides, the CDR3 is TGTGCCAGCAGCGTAGGAGCTAGCGGGAGCGCCCAAGAGACCCAGTACTTC. Protein product: CASSVGASGSAQETQYF. The rearrangement joins TRBV9 to TRBJ2-5, with 10 bases that match TRBD2. CDR3 length: 17 amino acids. After removal of 0 bases from V and 1 base from J, the junction contained 6 bases not matched to a gene. Germline-derived CDR1 and CDR2 are SGDLS and YYNGEE.

The chain recombines TRBV20-1 with TRBJ2-5, with no clear D. This CDR3 contains 11 residues. V lost 0 bases and J 6 bases, leaving 5 bases between the germline ends. CDR1 and CDR2 (germline): DFQATT, SNEGSKA (reference sequence). The CDR3 bases are TGCAGTGCTAGAGATTCCCAGACCCAGTACTTC. Protein: CSARDSQTQYF.

This clonotype was counted at least ten times. The J gene is TRBJ2-7, the V gene TRBV28; D uncertain. In germline, CDR1 is MDHEN, CDR2 SYDVKM. The CDR3 has 15 amino acids. Between the trimmed V and J ends, which lost 4 bases and 0 bases, there was a span of 13 bases. The DNA for the CDR3 is TGTGCCAGCAGTTCGCAGATAACGAACTCCTACGAGCAGTACTTC. This encodes CASSSQITNSYEQYF. The full variable domain, in which reference TRBV28 and TRBJ2-7 provide the parts outside the CDR3, is DVKVTQSSRYLVKRTGEKVFLECVQDMDHENMFWYRQDPGLGLRLIYFSYDVKMKEKGDIPEGYSVSREKKERFSLILESASTNQTSMYLCASSSQITNSYEQYFGPGTRLTVT.

This clonotype was seen many times. The V call is TRBV7-9, the J call TRBJ2-7; D call uncertain. CDR1 is SEHNR, CDR2 FQNEAQ, per germline (reference sequence). CDR3 length: 12 residues. Trimming pared 1 base from V and 4 bases from J, leaving 5 bases between. The CDR3 sequence is CASSLETYEQYF. CDR3 coding DNA: TGTGCCAGCAGCTTAGAGACGTACGAGCAGTACTTC. The full variable domain, with the rest looked up from reference TRBV7-9 and TRBJ2-7, is DTGVSQNPRHKITKRGQNVTFRCDPISEHNRLYWYRQTLGQGPEFLTYFQNEAQLEKSRLLSDRFSAERPKGSFSTLEIQRTEQGDSAMYLCASSLETYEQYFGPGTRLTVT.